This T cell receptor (beta chain) was identified in a study of blood T cell repertoires in COVID-19. The Seattle site enrolled patients during active infection and followed them longitudinally. The CDR3 sequence is 14 residues long. V dropped 4 bases and J dropped 1 base, with 11 bases sitting between them. Germline V gene sequence: CDR1 SGHNT, CDR2 YYREEE (reference sequence). Repertoires were generated with immunoSEQ multiplex PCR, while TCRdb's copy carries only in-frame clones and drops some. This sample yields approximately 150,000 clones, of which more than 85% are seen a single time; just under 2% belongs to the top ten.

Sequencing was performed on peripheral blood. This TCR was sampled from a woman aged 55 to 70 with COVID-19, enrolled during active disease. This chain connects TRBV5-4 to TRBJ1-2; D remains unclear. CDR3 sequence reads: CASSHIQFNYGYTF. As DNA, the CDR3 is TGTGCCAGCAGCCACATACAGTTTAACTATGGCTACACCTTC.